This is a list of T cell receptor beta chains from one sample in a study of a mutant IDH1 vaccine in newly diagnosed glioma. Their antigens remain unidentified. Method: immunoSEQ multiplex PCR; TCRdb's copy keeps in-frame clones and lacks some. The sample lists fewer than 90,000 clones, roughly 84% occurring once. Here the sequenced sample was PBMCs, taken from a glioma patient whose treatment included an IDH1 peptide vaccine. The receptors here all came from a man younger than 35 with glioma. Both conserved end residues are part of each CDR3. The D gene is left open where the match is weak. Some rows have no size entry. The others give once, few or many, or a class for an expanded clone.

TRBV4-1	.	17	.	TRBJ1-4	CASSRRLSDTTNEKLFF	TGCGCCAGCAGCCGCCGCCTCTCTGACACAACTAATGAAAAACTGTTTTTT
TRBV9	TRBD1	14	.	TRBJ1-1	CASSVTGGNTEAFF	TGTGCCAGCAGCGTAACAGGGGGAAACACTGAAGCTTTCTTT
TRBV5-6	TRBD1	14	.	TRBJ1-1	CASSWGQPNTEAFF	TGTGCCAGCAGCTGGGGACAGCCAAACACTGAAGCTTTCTTT
TRBV20-1	.	11	few	TRBJ1-1	CSAYLGLEAFF	TGCAGTGCTTATCTCGGCCTTGAAGCTTTCTTT
TRBV7-9	TRBD1	15	.	TRBJ1-5	CASSLGQGRLQPQHF	TGTGCCAGCAGCTTAGGACAGGGACGGTTGCAGCCCCAGCATTTT
TRBV29-1	.	13	.	TRBJ2-7	CSVAGMRPYEQYF	TGCAGCGTGGCGGGGATGCGGCCCTACGAGCAGTACTTC
TRBV5-1	.	15	.	TRBJ1-3	CASSWDVSSGNTIYF	TGCGCCAGCAGCTGGGACGTCTCCTCTGGAAACACCATATATTTT
TRBV6-5	TRBD1	15	.	TRBJ1-2	CASTPRRTGVFGYTF	TGTGCCAGCACCCCACGTAGGACAGGGGTTTTTGGCTACACCTTC
TRBV7-3	.	15	once	TRBJ1-1	CASSLRGDVNTEAFF	TGTGCCAGCAGCTTAAGAGGGGATGTGAACACTGAAGCTTTCTTT
TRBV4-1	TRBD2	16	.	TRBJ2-7	CASSQDLAGGSYEQYF	TGCGCCAGCAGCCAAGATTTAGCGGGGGGTTCCTACGAGCAGTACTTC
TRBV10-3	TRBD1	14	few	TRBJ2-7	CAISEGQAAYEQYF	TGTGCCATCAGCGAGGGACAGGCTGCCTACGAGCAGTACTTC
TRBV28	TRBD1	18	.	TRBJ1-4	CASSATGTALSTNEKLFF	TGTGCCAGCAGTGCTACCGGGACAGCACTATCAACTAATGAAAAACTGTTTTTT
TRBV6-1	TRBD1	13	.	TRBJ1-3	CASKTGVADTIYF	TGTGCCAGCAAGACAGGGGTTGCGGACACCATATATTTT
TRBV4-3	.	15	few	TRBJ1-3	CASSQDRGSGNTIYF	TGCGCCAGCAGCCAAGATAGAGGTTCTGGAAACACCATATATTTT
TRBV10-3	TRBD1	15	.	TRBJ2-1	CAISESGGQYNEQFF	TGTGCCATCAGTGAGTCAGGGGGCCAATACAATGAGCAGTTCTTC
TRBV28	.	18	.	TRBJ1-4	CASSSHDIVAGGNEKLFF	TGTGCCAGCAGTTCCCATGACATTGTCGCGGGAGGTAATGAAAAACTGTTTTTT
TRBV7-2	.	20	.	TRBJ2-1	CASSLATAWGMKGARNEQFF	TGTGCCAGCAGCTTAGCCACAGCATGGGGGATGAAGGGCGCGAGGAATGAGCAGTTCTTC
TRBV6-5	.	13	.	TRBJ2-7	CASSYRGPYEQYF	TGTGCCAGCAGTTACCGAGGGCCCTACGAGCAGTACTTC
TRBV11-3	.	11	.	TRBJ2-2	CASSSHGELFF	TGTGCCAGCAGCTCGCACGGGGAGCTGTTTTTT
TRBV4-3	TRBD2	16	.	TRBJ2-7	CASSQDPRGGSYEQYF	TGCGCCAGCAGCCAAGATCCTCGGGGGGGGTCCTACGAGCAGTACTTC
TRBV7-2	.	19	.	TRBJ2-6	CASSLSRGLNPLRANVLTF	TGTGCCAGCAGCTTATCTCGGGGCCTGAATCCGCTAAGGGCCAACGTCCTGACTTTC
TRBV5-1	.	14	.	TRBJ1-1	CASSLASGNTEAFF	TGCGCCAGCAGCTTGGCCTCGGGGAACACTGAAGCTTTCTTT
TRBV29-1	TRBD1	13	once	TRBJ1-2	CSATKDRGVGYTF	TGCAGCGCCACCAAGGACAGGGGGGTTGGCTACACCTTC
TRBV7-2	.	14	.	TRBJ1-2	CASSLAPEVYGYTF	TGTGCCAGCAGCTTAGCTCCCGAGGTCTATGGCTACACCTTC
TRBV9	.	12	once	TRBJ1-2	CASSEGSYGYTF	TGTGCCAGCTCGGAGGGGAGCTATGGCTACACCTTC
TRBV7-2	.	14	.	TRBJ2-7	CASSLVSQFYEQYF	TGTGCCAGCAGCTTAGTATCTCAGTTCTACGAGCAGTACTTC
TRBV9	TRBD2	17	.	TRBJ2-1	CASSVGGLADSYNEQFF	TGTGCCAGCAGCGTAGGGGGACTAGCGGATTCCTACAATGAGCAGTTCTTC
TRBV7-8	.	18	.	TRBJ1-2	CASSLEFPGEVIGYGYTF	TGTGCCAGCAGCTTAGAATTCCCAGGGGAGGTGATTGGCTATGGCTACACCTTC
TRBV5-1	.	12	.	TRBJ1-4	CASSAGTPELFF	TGCGCCAGCAGCGCGGGGACTCCAGAGCTGTTTTTT
TRBV15	.	16	.	TRBJ1-4	CATSRDNANFNEKLFF	TGTGCCACCAGCAGAGATAACGCCAACTTTAATGAAAAACTGTTTTTT
TRBV28	.	13	.	TRBJ1-1	CASSFRDGDEAFF	TGTGCCAGCAGTTTCCGGGACGGGGATGAAGCTTTCTTT
TRBV29-1	.	13	.	TRBJ2-2	CSVRETSAGELFF	TGCAGCGTTCGGGAGACTAGTGCCGGGGAGCTGTTTTTT
TRBV27	.	17	.	TRBJ1-6	CASSFSQDSSYNSPLHF	TGTGCCAGCAGTTTCAGTCAGGACAGCTCCTATAATTCACCCCTCCACTTT
TRBV29-1	.	12	.	TRBJ2-7	CSVEGLSYEQYF	TGCAGCGTTGAGGGCTTAAGCTACGAGCAGTACTTC
TRBV5-1	.	14	.	TRBJ1-5	CASSSGGSNQPQHF	TGCGCCAGCAGCTCGGGGGGGAGCAATCAGCCCCAGCATTTT
TRBV4-3	TRBD1	16	.	TRBJ1-4	CASSQARQGSNEKLFF	TGCGCCAGCAGCCAAGCCAGACAGGGCTCGAATGAAAAACTGTTTTTT
TRBV18	.	13	.	TRBJ1-2	CASSPQGLFGYTF	TGTGCCAGCTCACCACAGGGCCTCTTTGGCTACACCTTC
TRBV19	.	14	.	TRBJ1-1	CASSIGGGNTEAFF	TGTGCCAGTAGTATAGGTGGGGGGAACACTGAAGCTTTCTTT
TRBV5-6	TRBD1	14	.	TRBJ2-7	CASSGDRASYEQYF	TGTGCCAGCAGCGGCGACAGGGCCTCCTACGAGCAGTACTTC
TRBV4-3	.	13	.	TRBJ1-1	CASSQGRGTEAFF	TGCGCCAGCAGCCAAGGACGGGGGACTGAAGCTTTCTTT
TRBV29-1	.	14	medium-sized	TRBJ2-3	CSVQVQASTDTQYF	TGCAGCGTTCAAGTACAGGCCTCCACAGATACGCAGTATTTT
TRBV18	.	16	.	TRBJ2-3	CASSLMGGQSPDTQYF	TGTGCCAGCTCCCTAATGGGCGGGCAGTCTCCAGATACGCAGTATTTT
TRBV4-1	.	16	.	TRBJ2-2	CASSRGRQVATGELFF	TGCGCCAGCAGCCGCGGTAGACAGGTGGCCACCGGGGAGCTGTTTTTT
TRBV7-9	.	13	medium-sized	TRBJ2-7	CASSRDPSLEQYF	TGTGCCAGCAGTCGGGACCCTTCCCTCGAGCAGTACTTC
TRBV18	.	16	.	TRBJ1-2	CASSPIDGTLNYGYTF	TGTGCCAGCTCACCGATAGACGGGACGTTGAACTATGGCTACACCTTC
TRBV6-5	TRBD1	11	.	TRBJ1-1	CASSRTGQAFF	TGTGCCAGCAGTCGGACAGGGCAAGCTTTCTTT
TRBV7-2	TRBD2	14	.	TRBJ2-2	CASSGRTSAGELFF	TGTGCCAGCAGCGGCCGGACTAGCGCCGGGGAGCTGTTTTTT
TRBV18	.	16	.	TRBJ1-5	CASSPLAREKGQPQHF	TGTGCCAGCTCACCACTAGCCAGGGAGAAAGGCCAGCCCCAGCATTTT